Below, 8 T cell receptor beta chains from the same sample are listed, as sequenced in a study of beta chain features in type 1 diabetes (dated by TCRdb to 2016 to 2019). The study at large found these results: Type 1 diabetes patients showed a moderate but significant shortening of TCRB CDR3 length in all four CD4+ subsets.

These receptors' antigens are unknown. Preparation of the library involved the immunoSEQ multiplex PCR assay. The entire isolated RNA was reverse transcribed using the High Capacity cDNA Reverse Transcription Kit, and thus expressed TCRB transcripts were sequenced. TCRdb retrieved this table from immuneACCESS and kept in-frame rearrangements only. Not all clones are present; in checked studies, unresolved V genes account for under half, and no reason is known for the remainder. Recorded for this sample are more than 250,000 clones; around 25% of them occurred a single time. The ten top clones hold about 0.012% of the sample. The sample was naive CD4+ T cells from blood. What the cell subset or site label conveys for this sample: true naive CD4+ T cells. The origin of the receptors is a woman aged 25 to 45 with type 1 diabetes.

A remark on this clone: This specimen includes other DNA sequences encoding the same CDR3. The V and J genes are TRBV7-3 and TRBJ2-3; 10 bases are a match to TRBD1. The trim removed 0 bases at V and 3 bases at J, leaving 0 bases unmatched. The CDR3 is 15 residues long. CDR1 is SGHTA and CDR2 is FQGTGA in the germline V gene. The CDR3 DNA follows: TGTGCCAGCAGCTTAACGGGACAGGGGACAGATACGCAGTATTTT. Translated: CASSLTGQGTDTQYF.

The genes are TRBV7-9 and TRBJ1-1; D ambiguous. V gave up 1 base and J gave up 5 bases, with 11 bases separating them. Germline V CDR1 and CDR2: SEHNR, FQNEAQ (reference sequence). The CDR3 is made up of 14 amino acids. The CDR3 region is CASSLGQAPTEAFF. The CDR3, as DNA: TGTGCCAGCAGCTTAGGGCAGGCGCCGACTGAAGCTTTCTTT.

Only a few counts were recorded for this clone. The genes are TRBV4-2 and TRBJ1-2; a weak D match, TRBD1 (5 bases). V was clipped by 0 bases and J by 2 bases, with 10 bases between them. Germline-derived CDR1 and CDR2 are LGHNA and YNFKEQ. The CDR3 totals 15 residues. The CDR3 is CASSQDGGGNYGYTF. CDR3 sequence (DNA): TGTGCCAGCAGCCAAGATGGGGGGGGAAACTATGGCTACACCTTC.

The J gene is TRBJ2-1, the V gene TRBV5-1; TRBD2 matches 12 bases. Germline assignment: CDR1 SGHRS and CDR2 YFSETQ. J lost 4 bases, V lost 9 bases, and 5 bases had no gene match. The CDR3 is made up of 14 amino acids. In DNA form, the CDR3 reads TGCGCCACCTCTAGCGGGGGGGAATACAATGAGCAGTTCTTC. Amino acid sequence: CATSSGGEYNEQFF. Together with reference TRBV5-1 and TRBJ2-1, the CDR3 gives the full variable domain: KAGVTQTPRYLIKTRGQQVTLSCSPISGHRSVSWYQQTPGQGLQFLFEYFSETQRNKGNFPGRFSGRQFSNSRSEMNVSTLELGDSALYLCATSSGGEYNEQFFGPGTRLTVL.

In this sample, this clone turned up a few times. The chain combines TRBV29-1 with TRBJ1-2; D perhaps matches TRBD1 (6 bases). Trimming stripped 0 bases from V and 9 bases from J, with 14 bases between. Germline-derived CDR1 and CDR2 are SQVTM and ANQGSEA. The CDR3 runs to 13 residues. The CDR3 loop reads CSVEEITGLSYTF. CDR3 bases: TGCAGCGTTGAAGAGATAACAGGGTTGAGCTACACCTTC.

This clone has more than one count but fewer than ten. The gene calls are TRBV28 and TRBJ2-7, with 8 nucleotides matching TRBD1. CDR1 MDHEN and CDR2 SYDVKM come from the germline V gene. V shed 3 bases, J shed 2 bases, and the junction held 6 bases outside the gene matches. This CDR3 has 15 residues. The CDR3 is CASSFSDRETYEQYF. The CDR3 DNA is TGTGCCAGCAGTTTCTCGGACAGGGAAACCTACGAGCAGTACTTC.

In this sample, this clone turned up a few times. The CDR3 DNA reads as TGTGCCTGGAGTGGACAGAATCAGCCCCAGCATTTT. It encodes CAWSGQNQPQHF. The chain recombines TRBV30 with TRBJ1-5; D is possibly TRBD1 (5 bases). The V end lost 1 base, the J end lost 4 bases, and 5 bases lay between the germline ends. CDR1 and CDR2 (germline): GTSNPN, SVGIG (reference sequence). The CDR3 has 12 residues. Together with reference TRBV30 and TRBJ1-5, the CDR3 gives the full variable domain: SQTIHQWPATLVQPVGSPLSLECTVEGTSNPNLYWYRQAAGRGLQLLFYSVGIGQISSEVPQNLSASRPQDRQFILSSKKLLLSDSGFYLCAWSGQNQPQHFGDGTRLSIL.

The chain employs TRBV6-5 and TRBJ2-7; tentatively, D is TRBD1 (7 bases). The V gene lost 6 bases and the J gene lost 3 bases, with 15 bases spanning the gap. This CDR3 has 14 amino acids. Germline CDR1 is MNHEY and CDR2 is SVGAGI. CDR3 in DNA: TGTGCCAGCAGCAGCGCGGGACAGAGCTACGAGCAGTACTTC. Translated: CASSSAGQSYEQYF.